What follows describes a single T cell receptor (beta chain). This entry comes from a study of glioma-infiltrating T cells. Amplification of TCR alpha and beta CDR3 regions from RNA used iRepertoire nested multiplex PCR. TCRdb redid the calling of the multiplex PCR reads with MiXCR, one entry per CDR3 protein. The sample has 100,000 to 150,000 distinct CDR3 sequences; approximately 25% are singletons. Germline V gives CDR1 MNHNS, CDR2 SASEGT. This CDR3 has 14 amino acids. V lost 10 bases and J lost 2, with 17 bases in between. The sequencing sample was made of glioma tissue, nonneoplastic brain tissue, or PBMCs (not recorded which). This TCR was sampled from a human donor with low-grade glioma or glioblastoma, undergoing nonglioma brain surgery, or in good health (not recorded which). This chain connects TRBV6-1 to TRBJ2-5; D remains ambiguous. CDR3 in DNA: TGTGCCATCAGCACCGTGACCGAACAAGAGACCCAGTACTTC. This gives the protein CAISTVTEQETQYF.